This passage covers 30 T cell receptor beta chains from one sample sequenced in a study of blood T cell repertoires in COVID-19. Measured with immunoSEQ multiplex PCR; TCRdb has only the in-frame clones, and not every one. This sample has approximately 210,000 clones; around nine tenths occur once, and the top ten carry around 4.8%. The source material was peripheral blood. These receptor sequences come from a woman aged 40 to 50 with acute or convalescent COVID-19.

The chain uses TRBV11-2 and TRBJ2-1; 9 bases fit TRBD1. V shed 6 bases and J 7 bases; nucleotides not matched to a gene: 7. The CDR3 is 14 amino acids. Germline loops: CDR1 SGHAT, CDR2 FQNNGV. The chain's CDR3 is CASSLRTGENEQFF. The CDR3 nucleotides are TGTGCCAGCAGTCTTCGGACAGGGGAGAATGAGCAGTTCTTC.

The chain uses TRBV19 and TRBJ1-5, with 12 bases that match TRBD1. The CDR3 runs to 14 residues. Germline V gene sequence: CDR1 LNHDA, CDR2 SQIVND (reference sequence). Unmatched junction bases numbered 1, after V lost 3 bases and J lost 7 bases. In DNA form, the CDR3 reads TGTGCCAGTAGTATGGGACAGGGGGCCCAGCCCCAGCATTTT. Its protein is CASSMGQGAQPQHF.

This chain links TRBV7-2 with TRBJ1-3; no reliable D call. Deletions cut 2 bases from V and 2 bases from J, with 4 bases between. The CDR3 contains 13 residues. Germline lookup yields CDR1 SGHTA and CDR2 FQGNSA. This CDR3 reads CASSLYPGNTIYF. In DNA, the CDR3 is TGTGCCAGCAGCTTATATCCTGGAAACACCATATATTTT.

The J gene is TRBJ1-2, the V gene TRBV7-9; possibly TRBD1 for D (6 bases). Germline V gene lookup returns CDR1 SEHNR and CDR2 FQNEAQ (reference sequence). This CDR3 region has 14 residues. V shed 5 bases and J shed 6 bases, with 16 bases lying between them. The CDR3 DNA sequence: TGTGCCAGCAGCGGCGTTGGGGGCCTTAATGGCTACACCTTC. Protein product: CASSGVGGLNGYTF.

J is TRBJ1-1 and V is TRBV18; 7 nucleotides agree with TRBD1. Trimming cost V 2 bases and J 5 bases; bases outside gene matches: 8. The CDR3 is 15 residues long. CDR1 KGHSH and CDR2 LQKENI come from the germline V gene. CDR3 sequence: CASSPEGGVRTEAFF. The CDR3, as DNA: TGTGCCAGCTCACCAGAAGGGGGCGTAAGAACTGAAGCTTTCTTT.

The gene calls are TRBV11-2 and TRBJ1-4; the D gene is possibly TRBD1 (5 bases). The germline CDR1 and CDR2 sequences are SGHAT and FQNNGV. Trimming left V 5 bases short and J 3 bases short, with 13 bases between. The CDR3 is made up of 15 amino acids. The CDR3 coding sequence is TGTGCCAGCAGCACCCGTGGGGGGTCTAATGAAAAACTGTTTTTT. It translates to CASSTRGGSNEKLFF.

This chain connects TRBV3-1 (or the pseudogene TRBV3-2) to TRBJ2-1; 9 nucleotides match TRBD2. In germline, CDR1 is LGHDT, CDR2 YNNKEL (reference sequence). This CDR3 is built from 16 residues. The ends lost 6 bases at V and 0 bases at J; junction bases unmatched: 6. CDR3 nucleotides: TGTGCCAGCAGGAATAGCGGGGGCGGCTCCTACAATGAGCAGTTCTTC. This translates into CASRNSGGGSYNEQFF.

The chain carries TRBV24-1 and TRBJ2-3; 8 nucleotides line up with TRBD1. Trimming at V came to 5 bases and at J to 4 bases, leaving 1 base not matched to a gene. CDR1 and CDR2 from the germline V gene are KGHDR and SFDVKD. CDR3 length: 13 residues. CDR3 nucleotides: TGTGCCACCAGTGGGACAGGGCCAGATACGCAGTATTTT. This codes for CATSGTGPDTQYF.

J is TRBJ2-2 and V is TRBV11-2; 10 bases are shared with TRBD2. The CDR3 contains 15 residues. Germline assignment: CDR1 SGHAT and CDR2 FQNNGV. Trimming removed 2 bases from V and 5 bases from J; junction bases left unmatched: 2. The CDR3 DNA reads TGTGCCAGCAGCTTAAGTAGCGGGGGGACCGGGGAGCTGTTTTTT. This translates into CASSLSSGGTGELFF.

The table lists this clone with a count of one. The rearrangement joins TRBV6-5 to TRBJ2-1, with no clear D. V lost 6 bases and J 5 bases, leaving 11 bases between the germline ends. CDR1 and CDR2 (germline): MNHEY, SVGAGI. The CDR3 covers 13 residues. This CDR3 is CASRAGWDNEQFF. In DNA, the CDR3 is TGTGCCAGCAGGGCCGGGTGGGACAATGAGCAGTTCTTC.

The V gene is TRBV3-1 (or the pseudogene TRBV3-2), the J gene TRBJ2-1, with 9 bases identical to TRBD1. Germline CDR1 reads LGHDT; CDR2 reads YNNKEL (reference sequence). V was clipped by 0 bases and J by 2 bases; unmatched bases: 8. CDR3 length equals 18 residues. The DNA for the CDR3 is TGTGCCAGCAGCCAAGATTCGGACAGGGGATCCCCCTACAATGAGCAGTTCTTC. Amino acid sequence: CASSQDSDRGSPYNEQFF.

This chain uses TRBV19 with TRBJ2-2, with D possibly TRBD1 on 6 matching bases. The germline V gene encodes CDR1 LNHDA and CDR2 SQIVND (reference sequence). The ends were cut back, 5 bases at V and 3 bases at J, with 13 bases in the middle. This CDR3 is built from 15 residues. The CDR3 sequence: CASSPPDSYTGELFF. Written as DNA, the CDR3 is TGTGCCAGTAGTCCCCCGGACAGCTACACCGGGGAGCTGTTTTTT.

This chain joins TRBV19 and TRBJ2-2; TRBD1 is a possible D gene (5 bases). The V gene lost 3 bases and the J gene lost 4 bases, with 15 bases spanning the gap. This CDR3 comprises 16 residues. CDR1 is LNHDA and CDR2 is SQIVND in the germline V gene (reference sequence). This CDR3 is CASSIGSRVPTGELFF. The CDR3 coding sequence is TGTGCCAGTAGTATCGGGTCCAGGGTCCCCACCGGGGAGCTGTTTTTT.

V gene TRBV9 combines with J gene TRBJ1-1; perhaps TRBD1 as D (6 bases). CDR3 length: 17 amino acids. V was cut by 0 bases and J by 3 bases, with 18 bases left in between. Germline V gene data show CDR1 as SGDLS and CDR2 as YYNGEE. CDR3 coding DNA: TGTGCCAGCAGCGTAGTAGTAGGAATCTCAGGGGACACTGAAGCTTTCTTT. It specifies CASSVVVGISGDTEAFF.

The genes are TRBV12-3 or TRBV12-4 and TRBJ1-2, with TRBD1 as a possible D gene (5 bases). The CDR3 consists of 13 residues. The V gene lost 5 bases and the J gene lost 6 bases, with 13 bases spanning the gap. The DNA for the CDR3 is TGTGCCAGCAGTATGGGGGGAATGGATGGCTACACCTTC. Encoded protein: CASSMGGMDGYTF.

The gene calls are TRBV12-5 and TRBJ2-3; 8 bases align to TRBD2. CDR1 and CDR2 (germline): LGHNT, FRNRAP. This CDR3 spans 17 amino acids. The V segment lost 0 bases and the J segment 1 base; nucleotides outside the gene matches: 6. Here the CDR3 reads CASGLVLSGGGTDTQYF. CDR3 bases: TGTGCTAGTGGTTTGGTACTCTCGGGGGGGGGCACAGATACGCAGTATTTT.

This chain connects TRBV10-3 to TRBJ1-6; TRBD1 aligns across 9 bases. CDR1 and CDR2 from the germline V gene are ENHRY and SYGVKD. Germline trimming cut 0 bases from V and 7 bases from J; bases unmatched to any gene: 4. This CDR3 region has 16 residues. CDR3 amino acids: CAISESPGQGNSPLHF. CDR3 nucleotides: TGTGCCATCAGTGAGTCGCCAGGACAGGGGAATTCACCCCTCCACTTT.

The CDR3 coding sequence is TGTGCCAGCAGCGCCAACCAGGGCGGGATCTATGGCTACACCTTC. This codes for CASSANQGGIYGYTF. The chain carries TRBV3-1 (or the pseudogene TRBV3-2) and TRBJ1-2, with D possibly being TRBD1 (5 bases). V was clipped by 5 bases and J by 4 bases, with 17 bases between them. Per the germline V gene, CDR1 is LGHDT and CDR2 is YNNKEL (reference sequence). The CDR3 runs to 15 residues.

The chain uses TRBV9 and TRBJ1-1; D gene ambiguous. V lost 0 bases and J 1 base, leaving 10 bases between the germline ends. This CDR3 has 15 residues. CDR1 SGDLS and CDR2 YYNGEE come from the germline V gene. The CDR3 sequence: CASSVGGGGNTEAFF. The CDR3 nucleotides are TGTGCCAGCAGCGTAGGGGGAGGAGGGAACACTGAAGCTTTCTTT.

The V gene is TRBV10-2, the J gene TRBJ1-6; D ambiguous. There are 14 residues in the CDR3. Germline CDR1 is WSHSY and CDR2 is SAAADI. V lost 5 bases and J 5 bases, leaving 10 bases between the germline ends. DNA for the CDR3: TGCGCCAGCAGTACCGGGAGTGATAATTCACCCCTCCACTTT. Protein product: CASSTGSDNSPLHF.

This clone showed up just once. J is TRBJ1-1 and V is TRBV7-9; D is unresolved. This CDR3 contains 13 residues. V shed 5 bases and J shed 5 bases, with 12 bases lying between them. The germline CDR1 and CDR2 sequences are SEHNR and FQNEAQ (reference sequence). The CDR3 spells CASSPSSGTEAFF. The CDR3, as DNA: TGTGCCAGCAGCCCAAGTAGCGGTACTGAAGCTTTCTTT.

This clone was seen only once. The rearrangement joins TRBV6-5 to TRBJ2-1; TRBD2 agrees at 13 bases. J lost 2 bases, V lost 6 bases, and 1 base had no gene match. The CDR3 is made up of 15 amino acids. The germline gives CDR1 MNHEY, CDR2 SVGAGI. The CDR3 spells CASRGTSGAYNEQFF. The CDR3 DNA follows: TGTGCCAGCAGGGGGACTAGCGGGGCCTACAATGAGCAGTTCTTC.

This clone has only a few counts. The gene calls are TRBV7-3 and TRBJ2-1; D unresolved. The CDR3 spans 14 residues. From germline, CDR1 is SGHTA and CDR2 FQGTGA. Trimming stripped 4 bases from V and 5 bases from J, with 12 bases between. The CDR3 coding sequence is TGTGCCAGCAGCTCTGACTCTACTAACAATGAGCAGTTCTTC. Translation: CASSSDSTNNEQFF.

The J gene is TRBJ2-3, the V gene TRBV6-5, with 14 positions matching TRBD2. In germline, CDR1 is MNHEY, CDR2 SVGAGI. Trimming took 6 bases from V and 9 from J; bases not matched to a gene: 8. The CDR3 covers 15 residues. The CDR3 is CASSRLAGGPGTQYF. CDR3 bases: TGTGCCAGCAGCCGACTAGCGGGGGGGCCAGGGACGCAGTATTTT.

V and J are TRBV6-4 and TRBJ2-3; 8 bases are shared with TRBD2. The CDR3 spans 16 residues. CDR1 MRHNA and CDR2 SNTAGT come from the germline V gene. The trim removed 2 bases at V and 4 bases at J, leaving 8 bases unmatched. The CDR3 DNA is TGTGCCAGCAGTGACAGGGGACTAGGTTCGGCAGATACGCAGTATTTT. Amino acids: CASSDRGLGSADTQYF.

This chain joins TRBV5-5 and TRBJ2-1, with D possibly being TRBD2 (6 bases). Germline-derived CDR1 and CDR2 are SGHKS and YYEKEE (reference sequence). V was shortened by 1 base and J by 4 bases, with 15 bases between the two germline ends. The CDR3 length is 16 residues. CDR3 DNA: TGTGCCAGCAGCTTGTCTTATGGGACTCAATACAATGAGCAGTTCTTC. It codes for CASSLSYGTQYNEQFF.

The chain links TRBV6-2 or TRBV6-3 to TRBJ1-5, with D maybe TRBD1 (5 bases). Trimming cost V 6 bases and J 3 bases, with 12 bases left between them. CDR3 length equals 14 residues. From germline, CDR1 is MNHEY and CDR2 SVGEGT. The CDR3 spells CASSNQGYNQPQHF. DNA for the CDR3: TGTGCCAGCAGCAATCAGGGATACAATCAGCCCCAGCATTTT.

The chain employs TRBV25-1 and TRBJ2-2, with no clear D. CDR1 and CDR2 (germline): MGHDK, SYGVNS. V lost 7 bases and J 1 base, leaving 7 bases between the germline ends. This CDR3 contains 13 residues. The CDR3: CASTSGNTGELFF. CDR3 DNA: TGTGCCAGCACCTCGGGGAACACCGGGGAGCTGTTTTTT.

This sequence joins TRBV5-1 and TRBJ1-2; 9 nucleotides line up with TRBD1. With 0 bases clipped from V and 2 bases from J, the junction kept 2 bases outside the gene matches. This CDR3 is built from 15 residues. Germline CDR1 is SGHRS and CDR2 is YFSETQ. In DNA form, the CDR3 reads TGCGCCAGCAGCTTGGCGACAGGGGGGAACTATGGCTACACCTTC. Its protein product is CASSLATGGNYGYTF.

The CDR3 region is CASSLEVQTTYNEQFF. CDR3 DNA sequence: TGCGCCAGCAGCTTGGAGGTTCAGACTACCTACAATGAGCAGTTCTTC. V usage is TRBV5-1 and J usage is TRBJ2-1; possible D gene TRBD2, 5 bases. From germline, CDR1 is SGHRS and CDR2 YFSETQ. The V end lost 0 bases, the J end lost 2 bases, and 12 bases lay between the germline ends. This CDR3 is 16 amino acids long.